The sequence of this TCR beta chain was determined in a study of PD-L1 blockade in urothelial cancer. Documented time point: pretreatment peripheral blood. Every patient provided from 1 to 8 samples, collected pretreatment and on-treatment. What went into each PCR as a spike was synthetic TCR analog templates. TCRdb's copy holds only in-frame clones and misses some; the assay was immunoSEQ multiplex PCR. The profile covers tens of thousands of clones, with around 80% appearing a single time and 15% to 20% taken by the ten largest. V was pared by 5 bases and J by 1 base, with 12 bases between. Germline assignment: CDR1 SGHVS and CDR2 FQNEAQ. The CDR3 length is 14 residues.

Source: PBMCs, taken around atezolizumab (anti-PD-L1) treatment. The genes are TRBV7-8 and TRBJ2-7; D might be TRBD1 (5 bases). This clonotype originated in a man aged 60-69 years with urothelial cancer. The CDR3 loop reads CASSPRAISYEQYF. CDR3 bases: TGTGCCAGCAGCCCCAGGGCCATTTCCTACGAGCAGTACTTC.